This entry lists 25 T cell receptor beta chains sequenced from one sample in a study of blood T cell repertoires in COVID-19. The method was immunoSEQ multiplex PCR; TCRdb's version includes in-frame clones alone and lacks a portion of them. The repertoire includes 250,000 to 350,000 clones, around 89% of them detected once, and about 6.8% sits in the top ten. The sequencing sample was made of peripheral blood. The receptors come from a man between 18 and 35 years old who had recovered from COVID-19.

The CDR3 here is CASRQDRDGYTF. CDR3 sequence (DNA): TGTGCCAGTAGGCAAGACAGGGATGGCTACACCTTC. The chain recombines TRBV19 with TRBJ1-2, with 7 bases that match TRBD1. The V and J ends lost 6 bases and 6 bases, in that order; junction bases with no gene match: 4. CDR3 length: 12 amino acids. Germline CDR1 is LNHDA and CDR2 is SQIVND (reference sequence).

This clone has a single count. CDR3 residues: CASGLNWGEAYSNQPQHF. The CDR3 DNA follows: TGTGCTAGTGGTTTGAATTGGGGAGAAGCATATAGCAATCAGCCCCAGCATTTT. The chain joins TRBV12-5 to TRBJ1-5; D unclear. V was trimmed by 2 bases and J by 0 bases, leaving 17 bases between them. This CDR3 region has 18 residues. The germline CDR1 and CDR2 sequences are LGHNT and FRNRAP.

This clone was counted a single time. The chain carries TRBV7-2 and TRBJ2-7; D unresolved. This CDR3 region has 15 residues. Trimming pared 5 bases from V and 5 bases from J, leaving 19 bases between. The V gene's germline CDR1 is SGHTA and CDR2 FQGNSA. The CDR3 region has the DNA TGTGCCAGCAGCCCCCCTGGGTCCTACAGAAACGAGCAGTACTTC. It encodes CASSPPGSYRNEQYF.

The chain has TRBV12-5 and TRBJ2-5; 10 nucleotides agree with TRBD1. From germline, CDR1 is LGHNT and CDR2 FRNRAP. The CDR3 runs 15 residues. After removal of 6 bases from V and 3 bases from J, the junction contained 7 bases not matched to a gene. The CDR3 DNA is TGTGCTAGTGGCCGGGAAGGGACAGGGGAAGAGACCCAGTACTTC. It codes for CASGREGTGEETQYF.

The rearrangement links TRBV6-5 to TRBJ2-1; D unresolved. V shed 0 bases and J shed 7 bases, with 7 bases lying between them. CDR1 MNHEY and CDR2 SVGAGI come from the germline V gene. The CDR3 is made up of 13 amino acids. In DNA, the CDR3 is TGTGCCAGCAGTTACTCAGTCGGTAATGAGCAGTTCTTC. Encoded protein: CASSYSVGNEQFF.

CDR3 protein: CASSSGGLNTIYF. The CDR3 bases are TGTGCCAGCAGTTCTGGTGGACTGAACACCATATATTTT. J is TRBJ1-3 and V is TRBV6-5; D gene uncertain. Trimming cost V 4 bases and J 7 bases, with 11 bases left between them. This CDR3 region has 13 residues. Per germline, CDR1 MNHEY and CDR2 SVGAGI.

Here the CDR3 reads CASNPRGDTEAFF. CDR3 coding DNA: TGTGCCAGCAACCCTCGGGGGGACACTGAAGCTTTCTTT. V gene TRBV12-3 or TRBV12-4 combines with J gene TRBJ1-1; D is perhaps TRBD1 (5 bases). There are 13 residues in the CDR3. V lost 7 bases and J 3 bases, leaving 12 bases between the germline ends.

The chain has TRBV15 and TRBJ2-1; 7 bases map to TRBD2. The CDR3 spans 18 residues. Germline V CDR1 and CDR2: LNHNV, YYDKDF (reference sequence). V was clipped by 1 base and J by 3 bases; unmatched bases: 12. CDR3 coding DNA: TGTGCCACCAGCAGAGCTAGCGGCCACAAGTCCTTCTACAATGAGCAGTTCTTC. Translation: CATSRASGHKSFYNEQFF.

This rearrangement joins TRBV20-1 to TRBJ1-4, with D unclear. The germline gives CDR1 DFQATT, CDR2 SNEGSKA (reference sequence). V lost 7 bases and J lost 4, with 7 bases in between. This CDR3 contains 11 residues. CDR3 amino acids: CSVVFNEKLFF. The CDR3 coding sequence is TGCAGTGTCGTCTTTAATGAAAAACTGTTTTTT.

The chain has TRBV7-9 and TRBJ1-1; perhaps TRBD1 as D (5 bases). Germline assignment: CDR1 SEHNR and CDR2 FQNEAQ (reference sequence). Trimming removed 3 bases from V and 0 bases from J, with 8 bases in between. The CDR3 sequence is 14 residues long. The CDR3 nucleotides are TGTGCCAGCAGCTTCGACAGCCTGAACACTGAAGCTTTCTTT. Encoded protein: CASSFDSLNTEAFF.

The chain combines TRBV7-2 with TRBJ1-2, with D perhaps matching TRBD1 (6 bases). Germline CDR1 is SGHTA and CDR2 is FQGNSA. The CDR3 length is 14 residues. Between the trimmed V and J ends, which lost 1 base and 8 bases, there was a span of 14 bases. Written as DNA, the CDR3 is TGTGCCAGCAGCTTAGGCCCAGGGGAGCGGGGCTACACCTTC. The encoded protein is CASSLGPGERGYTF.

V and J are TRBV7-9 and TRBJ2-7; maybe TRBD1 (7 bases). This CDR3 has 15 residues. Germline V CDR1 and CDR2: SEHNR, FQNEAQ (reference sequence). The V end lost 5 bases, the J end lost 2 bases, and 16 bases lay between the germline ends. In nucleotides, the CDR3 is TGTGCCAGCAGCCTCCGCGGGGACAGAGCCTACGAGCAGTACTTC. It is translated as CASSLRGDRAYEQYF.

This chain links TRBV6-2 or TRBV6-3 with TRBJ1-1; weak D call: TRBD1 (5 bases). The CDR3 extends over 15 amino acids. Germline V gene sequence: CDR1 MNHEY, CDR2 SVGEGT. Trimming took 4 bases from V and 2 from J, leaving 14 bases between them. CDR3 nucleotides: TGTGCCAGCAGTTTTTGGGGGGAAGGAAACACTGAAGCTTTCTTT. Amino acids: CASSFWGEGNTEAFF.

The chain combines TRBV29-1 with TRBJ2-1; 9 positions match TRBD2. CDR3 length: 14 amino acids. Per germline, CDR1 SQVTM and CDR2 ANQGSEA. The J segment lost 6 bases and the V segment lost 6 bases, leaving 9 bases of the junction unmatched. The CDR3 DNA is TGCAGCGTCCACCGCGGGGGGGAGGGCAATGAGCAGTTCTTC. Amino acid sequence: CSVHRGGEGNEQFF.

As DNA, the CDR3 is TGTGCCAGCTCACGAGAGGACCAAGAGACCCAGTACTTC. This codes for CASSREDQETQYF. V and J are TRBV18 and TRBJ2-5, with D unclear. The CDR3 consists of 13 residues. The germline V gene encodes CDR1 KGHSH and CDR2 LQKENI. With 4 bases removed from V and 0 bases from J, the gap between germline ends came to 6 bases.

V gene TRBV6-1 combines with J gene TRBJ1-1, with D tentatively TRBD1 (5 bases). Per germline, CDR1 MNHNS and CDR2 SASEGT. This CDR3 contains 13 residues. The V end was cut by 2 bases, the J end by 7 bases, with 11 bases between. CDR3 sequence: CASSEFFDSEAFF. CDR3 nucleotides: TGTGCCAGCAGTGAATTTTTCGACAGTGAAGCTTTCTTT.

This chain uses TRBV7-9 with TRBJ1-2; the match to TRBD1 covers 12 bases. The CDR3 is 16 amino acids. The V gene's germline CDR1 is SEHNR and CDR2 FQNEAQ (reference sequence). The ends lost 5 bases at V and 8 bases at J; junction bases unmatched: 12. For the CDR3, the DNA is TGTGCCAGCAGCCCGAGACCGCCCGGGACAGGGGGCGGCTACACCTTC. Its translation is CASSPRPPGTGGGYTF.

The V gene is TRBV6-5, the J gene TRBJ1-5; D is possibly TRBD1 (6 bases). In germline, CDR1 is MNHEY, CDR2 SVGAGI. The CDR3 totals 14 residues. Trimming took 2 bases from V and 6 from J, leaving 11 bases between them. CDR3 region: CASSYRQGGQPQHF. The CDR3 DNA follows: TGTGCCAGCAGTTACCGCCAAGGGGGTCAGCCCCAGCATTTT.

CDR3 protein: CASSKGSGGFETQYF. The CDR3 DNA reads as TGTGCCAGTAGTAAGGGTAGCGGGGGCTTTGAGACCCAGTACTTC. The chain couples TRBV19 to TRBJ2-5; 9 nucleotides match TRBD2. V dropped 4 bases and J dropped 5; count of bases not matched to a gene: 8. This CDR3 comprises 15 residues. Germline V CDR1 and CDR2: LNHDA, SQIVND (reference sequence).

The chain uses TRBV5-6 and TRBJ2-7; 15 bases line up with TRBD2. The V and J ends lost 2 bases and 12 bases, in that order; junction bases with no gene match: 3. The germline gives CDR1 SGHDT, CDR2 YYEEEE. This CDR3 has 13 amino acids. The CDR3 DNA follows: TGTGCCAGCAGCTTAGGGACTAGCGGGAGGTGGTACTTC. Translation gives CASSLGTSGRWYF.

The chain couples TRBV7-9 to TRBJ2-1; 9 bases fit TRBD1. This CDR3 contains 17 residues. Germline loops: CDR1 SEHNR, CDR2 FQNEAQ (reference sequence). The J segment lost 5 bases and the V segment lost 2 bases, leaving 10 bases of the junction unmatched. In DNA form, the CDR3 reads TGTGCCAGCAGCTTACGTACCGGGACAGGGAAGGACAATGAGCAGTTCTTC. Residues: CASSLRTGTGKDNEQFF.

The V and J genes are TRBV30 and TRBJ2-7; 8 nucleotides line up with TRBD1. The CDR3 runs 14 residues. The V segment lost 2 bases and the J segment 3 bases; nucleotides outside the gene matches: 6. The germline CDR1 and CDR2 sequences are GTSNPN and SVGIG (reference sequence). The CDR3 DNA is TGTGCCTGGAGTAGGTTAACAGGGGGCTACGAGCAGTACTTC. Protein product: CAWSRLTGGYEQYF.

The rearrangement uses TRBV6-4 and TRBJ2-1, with D maybe TRBD2 (5 bases). This CDR3 region has 14 residues. V shed 3 bases and J shed 8 bases, with 14 bases lying between them. Looked up from germline, CDR1 is MRHNA and CDR2 is SNTAGT. The chain's CDR3 is CASSEGSGVHEQFF. The CDR3 DNA is TGTGCCAGCAGTGAGGGCTCCGGGGTCCATGAGCAGTTCTTC.

The gene calls are TRBV2 and TRBJ2-7; possibly TRBD1 for D (5 bases). Trimming stripped 1 base from V and 0 bases from J, with 10 bases between. CDR1 and CDR2 from the germline V gene are SNHLY and FYNNEI. The CDR3 totals 15 residues. CDR3 in DNA: TGTGCCAGCAGTGAAGTTGCAGGGCCCTCCTACGAGCAGTACTTC. This translates into CASSEVAGPSYEQYF.

The chain combines TRBV19 with TRBJ2-1, with TRBD1 matching over 12 bases. Germline V gene lookup returns CDR1 LNHDA and CDR2 SQIVND (reference sequence). CDR3 length equals 18 residues. V shed 8 bases, J shed 0 bases, and the junction held 11 bases outside the gene matches. CDR3: CASLGDRGLLSSYNEQFF. Written as DNA, the CDR3 is TGTGCCAGTTTAGGGGACAGGGGGCTTCTGAGCTCCTACAATGAGCAGTTCTTC.